This T cell receptor beta chain appears in the sequencing data of a study of CD8 T cells in ankylosing spondylitis (TCRdb year 2017). Concerning the study at large: The study set out to find disease-linked TCR variants by profiling T cell receptor beta repertoires in ankylosing spondylitis patients and healthy donors. In total, the full study cohort was made up of some 100 healthy donors and 25 ankylosing spondylitis patients. Peripheral blood samples were taken, and synovial fluid was additionally collected from ankylosing spondylitis patients. Results and caveats for the whole study, not just this receptor: A CD8+ phenotype was shown by the disease-linked clones, which were found at relatively low frequencies in peripheral blood. A TCR beta motif made up of several highly homologous amino acid variants appeared to be characteristic of blood from ankylosing spondylitis patients. Some motif variants were previously reported in synovial fluid and blood of reactive arthritis patients, suggesting common disease-initiation mechanisms. The disease-linked clones were reported as significantly enriched in matched synovial fluid samples from ankylosing spondylitis patients.

Sequenced on an Illumina HiSeq 2500. TCR beta libraries were prepared by quantitative 5'-RACE with molecular barcodes. Regarding the original processing steps: A new computational method, built on a probabilistic model of VDJ rearrangement, was used to identify disease-linked TCR variants. In TCRdb, the public reads were trimmed at Q25 with fastp and aligned with MiXCR, with productive beta chains retained. Each CDR3 protein appears once, grouped with its most common genes and DNA. The V and J calls shown here were made by TCRdb, not taken from the authors' results. The sample table lists roughly 200,000 distinct CDR3 sequences, approximately 24% of them with a count of one. Together, the top ten hold around 6.3% of the sample. V drops 1 base and J drops 6 bases, leaving 22 bases in between. The CDR1 and CDR2 encoded by the germline V gene are MGHRA and YSYEKL. Spanning cysteine to phenylalanine, the CDR3 consists of 18 amino acids. CDR3 DNA is the only sequence kept; it has 54 bases, read in frame from the first base.

With regard to this clonotype: Its antigen is not yet known. A read error may explain this, as a much larger clone is one base away.

The chain is assembled from TRBV4-1 and TRBJ2-4, with the D assignment possibly TRBD1 or TRBD2, given 5 matching bases for each. The sequence derives from a male donor with ankylosing spondylitis or in good health (not recorded which). Material: blood, either unsorted or a sorted T cell fraction (not recorded which). The encoded CDR3 is CASSQVGFVGRGTNIQYF. The bases are TGCGCCAGCAGCCAAGTGGGCTTTGTGGGACGGGGCACAAACATTCAGTACTTC.